A selection of T cell receptor beta chains follows, all from one sample in a study of blood T cell repertoires in COVID-19. Method: immunoSEQ multiplex PCR; TCRdb's copy keeps in-frame clones and lacks some. The sample has approximately 160,000 clones, roughly 84% seen once. The sequencing sample was made of PBMCs or T cells enriched from blood (not recorded which). All receptors derive from a woman aged 50 to 60 who had recovered from COVID-19. Both conserved end residues are part of each CDR3. Not all rows give a size; the values are once, few, many and, for expanded clones, a class.

CDR3,V,size
CAWELGDKAFF,TRBV30,-
CASSEVSGAPNTQYF,TRBV2,-
CAAPLPEVFNYGYTF,TRBV10-3,-
CSAPGLAGGYEQFF,TRBV29-1,many
CASSQAPGPTYEQYF,TRBV4-1,-
CASSFPGEQYF,TRBV28,-
CASSARQGRGTDTQYF,TRBV9,-
CASSQDLGLTTSGSYEQYF,TRBV4-3,few
CASSVGAQGPSNEQFF,TRBV5-4,-
CASSGTNRAAVNTEAFF,TRBV28,-
CASSEGLQGQETQYF,TRBV2,-
CASSLSDSPLHF,TRBV7-9,-
CASSEWPDTGELFF,TRBV10-1,-
CASSHLIPGLQYF,TRBV4-1,-
CASSQDKVLAGGLSSTDTQYF,TRBV4-3,-
CATRGQNILTDTQYF,TRBV24-1,-
CASSLGARGLETQYF,TRBV5-1,once
CASEGTTVGDTQYF,TRBV21-1,-
CASSEYGNEQFF,TRBV2,few
CASSQVTGSNSPLHF,TRBV3-1/TRBV3-2,-
CASSLDTSSGNTIYF,TRBV5-1,few
CASSLSRGNTEAFF,TRBV18,-
CASSPEDRGHGYTF,TRBV18,-
CASRLGQGSYNEQFF,TRBV27,-
CATQGGRGGNQPQHF,TRBV19,-
CASKRGEATEQYF,TRBV6-5,-
CASSFGTGDEKLFF,TRBV5-1,once
CASRGLATYEQYF,TRBV19,once
CASSFEGQPNSNYGYTF,TRBV5-1,-
CASSLVWDRSAFF,TRBV7-2,-
CASSRTRGQGSANVLTF,TRBV4-3,-
CASSPRGLGGRSYEQYF,TRBV7-9,-
CASGLGDRVNSPLHF,TRBV12-5,-
CASKLLSSETQYF,TRBV5-1,-
CASSRRGTEGYTF,TRBV3-1/TRBV3-2,-
CASSQGDSGSGSWSQHF,TRBV9,-
CAIAGARNQPQHF,TRBV10-3,few
CASSLSQDLPSPEAFF,TRBV21-1,-